This T cell receptor beta chain was sequenced in a study of metastatic and nonmetastatic thyroid tumors (dated by TCRdb to 2020 to 2021). In terms of the full investigation: Repertoires from peripheral blood and from tumor or nodule tissue samples of malignant and benign thyroid patients were compared. Results and caveats for the whole study, not just this receptor: TCR beta diversity was reported as significantly higher in malignant tumors than in benign nodules, in both blood and tumor samples.

To prepare the library, PCR was applied. Sequencing instrument: Illumina HiSeq 4000. High-throughput sequencing was used to profile the TCR beta-chain CDR3 region of each patient. As for the original processing: The researchers built a classifier to tell apart papillary thyroid cancer patients with distant metastasis, based on CDR3 differences among clinicopathological groups. The Shannon index was used to measure repertoire diversity, and the Morisita-Horn index was used to measure how similar tumor and blood repertoires were. Starting from the raw public reads, TCRdb applied fastp trimming at Q25, assembled clones with MiXCR and retained in-frame beta chains. TCRdb's processing, not the authors', yielded these V and J calls. Recorded for this sample are roughly 75,000 clones; approximately 12% of them occurred a single time. The ten most abundant clones make up roughly 10% of the sample. None of the patients had been given any treatment before thyroid surgery. Patient clinical samples collected from about 2012 to 2019 were retrospectively analysed using T-cell receptor beta sequencing.

This clone was seen repeatedly, ten times or more. Its cognate antigen has yet to be identified. No base-level quality is on record; no much larger clone is a single base apart. The sequenced sample consisted of tumor tissue. This TCR was recovered from a female donor with papillary thyroid cancer or a benign thyroid nodule (not recorded which). Some clones in this sample may be carry-over from other donors' samples.

The DNA sequence is as follows: TGTGCCAGTAGTATAGATCTATACGGTCGCGGAGCTTTCTTT. Its product reads: CASSIDLYGRGAFF. The chain uses TRBV19 and TRBJ1-1; too little of a D gene remains to name it. From a lookup of the germline V gene (reference sequence), CDR1 and CDR2 are LNHDA and SQIVND. V sheds 0 bases and J sheds 10 bases, leaving 15 bases between their ends. The cysteine opens and the phenylalanine closes a CDR3 of 14 amino acids. This entry keeps only the CDR3 DNA: 42 bases, framed from base 1.